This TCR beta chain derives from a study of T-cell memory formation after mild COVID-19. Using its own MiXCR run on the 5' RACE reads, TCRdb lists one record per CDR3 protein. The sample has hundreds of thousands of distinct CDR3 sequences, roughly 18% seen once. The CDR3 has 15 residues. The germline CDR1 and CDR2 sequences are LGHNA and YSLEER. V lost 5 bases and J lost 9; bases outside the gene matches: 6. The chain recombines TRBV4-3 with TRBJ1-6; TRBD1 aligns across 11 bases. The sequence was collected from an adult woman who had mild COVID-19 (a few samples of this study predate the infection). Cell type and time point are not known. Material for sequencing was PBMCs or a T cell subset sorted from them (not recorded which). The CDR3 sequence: CASSYRTGGGSPLHF. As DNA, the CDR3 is TGCGCCAGCAGCTACCGGACAGGGGGCGGTTCACCCCTCCACTTT.